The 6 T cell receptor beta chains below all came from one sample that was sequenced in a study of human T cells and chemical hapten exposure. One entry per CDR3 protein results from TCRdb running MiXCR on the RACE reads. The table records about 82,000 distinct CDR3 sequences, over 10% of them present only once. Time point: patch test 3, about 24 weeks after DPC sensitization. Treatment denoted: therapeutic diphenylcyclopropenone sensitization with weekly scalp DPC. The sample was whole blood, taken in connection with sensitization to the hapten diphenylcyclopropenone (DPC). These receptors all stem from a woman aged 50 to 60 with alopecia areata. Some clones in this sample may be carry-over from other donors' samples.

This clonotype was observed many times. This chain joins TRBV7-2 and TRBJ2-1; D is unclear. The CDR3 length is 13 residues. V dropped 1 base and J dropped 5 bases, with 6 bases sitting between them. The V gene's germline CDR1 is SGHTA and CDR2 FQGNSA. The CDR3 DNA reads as TGTGCCAGCAGCTTAGGGAGAGACAATGAGCAGTTCTTC. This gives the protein CASSLGRDNEQFF.

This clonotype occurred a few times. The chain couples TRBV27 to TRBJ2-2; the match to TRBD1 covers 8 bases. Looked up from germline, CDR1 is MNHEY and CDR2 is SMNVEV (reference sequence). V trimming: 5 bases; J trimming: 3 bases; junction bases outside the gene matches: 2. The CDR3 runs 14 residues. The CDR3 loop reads CASSTGGYTGELFF. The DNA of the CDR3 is TGTGCCAGCAGTACAGGGGGATACACCGGGGAGCTGTTTTTT.

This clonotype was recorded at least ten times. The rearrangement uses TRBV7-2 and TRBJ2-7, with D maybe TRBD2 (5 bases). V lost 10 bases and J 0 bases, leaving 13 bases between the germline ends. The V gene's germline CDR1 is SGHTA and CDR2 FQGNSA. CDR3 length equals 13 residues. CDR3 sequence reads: CAIKAEYSYEQYF. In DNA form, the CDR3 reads TGTGCCATCAAAGCGGAATACTCCTACGAGCAGTACTTC.

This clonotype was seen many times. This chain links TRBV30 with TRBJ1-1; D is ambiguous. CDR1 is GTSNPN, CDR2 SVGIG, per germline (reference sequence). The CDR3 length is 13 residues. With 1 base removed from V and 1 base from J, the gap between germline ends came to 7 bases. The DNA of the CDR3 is TGTGCCTGGAGTGAGTGGTGGAACACTGAAGCTTTCTTT. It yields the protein CAWSEWWNTEAFF. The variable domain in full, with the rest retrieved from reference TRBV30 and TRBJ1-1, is SQTIHQWPATLVQPVGSPLSLECTVEGTSNPNLYWYRQAAGRGLQLLFYSVGIGQISSEVPQNLSASRPQDRQFILSSKKLLLSDSGFYLCAWSEWWNTEAFFGQGTRLTVV.

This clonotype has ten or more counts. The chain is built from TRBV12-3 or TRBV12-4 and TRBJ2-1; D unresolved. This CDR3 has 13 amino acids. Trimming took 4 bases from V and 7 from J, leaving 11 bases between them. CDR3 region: CASSSPLGNEQFF. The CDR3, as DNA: TGTGCCAGCAGTTCACCCCTGGGGAATGAGCAGTTCTTC.

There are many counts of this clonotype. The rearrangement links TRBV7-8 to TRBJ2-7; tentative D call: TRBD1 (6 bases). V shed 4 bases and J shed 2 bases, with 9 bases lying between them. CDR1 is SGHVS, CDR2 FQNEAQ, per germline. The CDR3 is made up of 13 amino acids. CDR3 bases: TGTGCCAGCAGCTCCGGACAGCCCTACGAGCAGTACTTC. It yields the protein CASSSGQPYEQYF.